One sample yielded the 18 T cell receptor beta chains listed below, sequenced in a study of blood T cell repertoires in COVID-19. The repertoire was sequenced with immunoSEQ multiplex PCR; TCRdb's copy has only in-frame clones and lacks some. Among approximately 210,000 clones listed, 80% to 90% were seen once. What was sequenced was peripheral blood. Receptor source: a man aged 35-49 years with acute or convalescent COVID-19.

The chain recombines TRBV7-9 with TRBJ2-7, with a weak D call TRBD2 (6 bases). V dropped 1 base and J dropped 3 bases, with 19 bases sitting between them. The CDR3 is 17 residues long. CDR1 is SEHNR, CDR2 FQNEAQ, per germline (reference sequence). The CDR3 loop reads CASSLDGGRGISYEQYF. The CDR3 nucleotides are TGTGCCAGCAGCTTAGACGGGGGACGAGGGATAAGCTACGAGCAGTACTTC.

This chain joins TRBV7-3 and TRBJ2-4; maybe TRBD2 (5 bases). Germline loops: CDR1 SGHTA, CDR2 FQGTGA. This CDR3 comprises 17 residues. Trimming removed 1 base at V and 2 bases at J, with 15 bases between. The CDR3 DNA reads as TGTGCCAGCAGCTTAAATGGTGAGGGTTGGACCAAAAACATTCAGTACTTC. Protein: CASSLNGEGWTKNIQYF. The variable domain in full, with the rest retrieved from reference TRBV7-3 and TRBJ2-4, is GAGVSQTPSNKVTEKGKYVELRCDPISGHTALYWYRQSLGQGPEFLIYFQGTGAADDSGLPNDRFFAVRPEGSVSTLKIQRTERGDSAVYLCASSLNGEGWTKNIQYFGAGTRLSVL.

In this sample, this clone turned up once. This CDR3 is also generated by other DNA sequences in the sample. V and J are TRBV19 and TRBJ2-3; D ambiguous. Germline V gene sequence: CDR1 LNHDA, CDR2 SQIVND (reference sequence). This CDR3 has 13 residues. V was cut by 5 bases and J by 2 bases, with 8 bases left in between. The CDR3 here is CASSGPPTDTQYF. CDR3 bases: TGTGCCAGTAGTGGCCCGCCCACAGATACGCAGTATTTT.

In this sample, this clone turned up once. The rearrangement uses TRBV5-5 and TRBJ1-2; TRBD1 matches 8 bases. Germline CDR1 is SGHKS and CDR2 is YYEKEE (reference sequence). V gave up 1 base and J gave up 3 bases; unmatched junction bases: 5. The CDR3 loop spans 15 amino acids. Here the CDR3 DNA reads TGTGCCAGCAGCTTGTCCCCACAGGGGGACTATGGCTACACCTTC. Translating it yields CASSLSPQGDYGYTF.

In DNA, the CDR3 is TGTGCCAGTAGTACCACTAGCGGGAGATCGGATGAGCAGTTCTTC. As protein: CASSTTSGRSDEQFF. The chain recombines TRBV19 with TRBJ2-1; TRBD2 aligns across 11 bases. CDR1 is LNHDA and CDR2 is SQIVND in the germline V gene (reference sequence). The junction had 7 bases not matched to a gene; V was cut back by 4 bases and J by 8 bases. The CDR3 is 15 amino acids.

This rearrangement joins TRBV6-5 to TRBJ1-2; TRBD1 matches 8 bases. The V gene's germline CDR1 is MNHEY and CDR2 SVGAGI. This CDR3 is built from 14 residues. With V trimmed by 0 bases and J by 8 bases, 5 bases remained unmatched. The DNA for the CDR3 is TGTGCCAGCAGTTACTCGCGCAGGGGGCACGGCTACACCTTC. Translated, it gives CASSYSRRGHGYTF.

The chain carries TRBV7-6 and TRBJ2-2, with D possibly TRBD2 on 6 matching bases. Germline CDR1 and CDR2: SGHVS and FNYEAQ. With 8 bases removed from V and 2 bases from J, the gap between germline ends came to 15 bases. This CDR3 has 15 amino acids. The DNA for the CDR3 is TGTGCCAGCCGTACAGGAGGGGACAACACCGGGGAGCTGTTTTTT. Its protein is CASRTGGDNTGELFF.

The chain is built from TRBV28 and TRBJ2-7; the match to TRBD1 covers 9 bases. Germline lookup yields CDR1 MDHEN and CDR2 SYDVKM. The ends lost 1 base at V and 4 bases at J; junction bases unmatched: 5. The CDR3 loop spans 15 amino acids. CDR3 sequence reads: CASSLLGTGIYEQYF. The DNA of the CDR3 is TGTGCCAGCAGTTTATTAGGGACAGGGATATACGAGCAGTACTTC.

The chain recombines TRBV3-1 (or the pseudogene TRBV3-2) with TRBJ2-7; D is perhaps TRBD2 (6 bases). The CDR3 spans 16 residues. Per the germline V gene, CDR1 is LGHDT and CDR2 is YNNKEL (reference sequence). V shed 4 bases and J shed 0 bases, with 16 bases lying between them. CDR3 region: CASSPGTRRSSYEQYF. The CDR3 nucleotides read TGTGCCAGCAGCCCCGGGACTCGAAGGAGCTCCTACGAGCAGTACTTC.

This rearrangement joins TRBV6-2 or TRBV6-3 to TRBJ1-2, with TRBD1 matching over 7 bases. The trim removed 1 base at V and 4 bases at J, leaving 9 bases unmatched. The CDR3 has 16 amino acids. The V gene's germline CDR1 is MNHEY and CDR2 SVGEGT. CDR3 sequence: CASSYFGQAPGYGYTF. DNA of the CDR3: TGTGCCAGCAGTTACTTTGGACAGGCCCCTGGCTATGGCTACACCTTC.

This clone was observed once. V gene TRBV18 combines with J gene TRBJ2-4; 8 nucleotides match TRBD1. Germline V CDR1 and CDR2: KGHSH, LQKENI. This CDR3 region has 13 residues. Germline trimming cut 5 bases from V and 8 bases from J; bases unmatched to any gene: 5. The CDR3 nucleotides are TGTGCCAGCTCAGGACAGGGATTAGACATTCAGTACTTC. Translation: CASSGQGLDIQYF.

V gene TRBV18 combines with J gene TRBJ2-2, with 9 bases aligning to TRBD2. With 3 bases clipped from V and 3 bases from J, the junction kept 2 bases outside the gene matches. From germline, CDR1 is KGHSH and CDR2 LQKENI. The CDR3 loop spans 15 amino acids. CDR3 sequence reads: CASSPRGGDTGELFF. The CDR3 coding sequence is TGTGCCAGCTCACCCCGCGGGGGGGACACCGGGGAGCTGTTTTTT.

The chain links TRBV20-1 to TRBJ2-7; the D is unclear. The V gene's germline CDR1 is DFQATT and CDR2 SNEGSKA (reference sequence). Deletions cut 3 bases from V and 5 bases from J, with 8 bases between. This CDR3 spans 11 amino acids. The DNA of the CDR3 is TGCAGTGCTAGCCACTTCCACGAGCAGTACTTC. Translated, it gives CSASHFHEQYF.

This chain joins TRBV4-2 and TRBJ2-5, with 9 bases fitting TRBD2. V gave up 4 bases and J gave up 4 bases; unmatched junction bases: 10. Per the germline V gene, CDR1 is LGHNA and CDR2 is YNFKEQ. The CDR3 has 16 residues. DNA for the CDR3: TGTGCCAGCAGCCCCCTAGGCGGGGGGGCCGCAGAGACCCAGTACTTC. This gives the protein CASSPLGGGAAETQYF.

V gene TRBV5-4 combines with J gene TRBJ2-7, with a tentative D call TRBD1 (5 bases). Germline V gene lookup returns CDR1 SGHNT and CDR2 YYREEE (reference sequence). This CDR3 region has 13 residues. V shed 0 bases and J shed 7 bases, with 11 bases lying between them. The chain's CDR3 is CASSLGRGPEQYF. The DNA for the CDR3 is TGTGCCAGCAGCTTGGGTAGGGGCCCTGAGCAGTACTTC.

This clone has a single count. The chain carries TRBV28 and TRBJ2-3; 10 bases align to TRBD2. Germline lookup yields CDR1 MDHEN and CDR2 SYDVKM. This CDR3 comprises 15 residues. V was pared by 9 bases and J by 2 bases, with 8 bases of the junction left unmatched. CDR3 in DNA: TGTGCCAGTCTCCGAGCGGGAGGGAACACAGATACGCAGTATTTT. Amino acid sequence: CASLRAGGNTDTQYF.

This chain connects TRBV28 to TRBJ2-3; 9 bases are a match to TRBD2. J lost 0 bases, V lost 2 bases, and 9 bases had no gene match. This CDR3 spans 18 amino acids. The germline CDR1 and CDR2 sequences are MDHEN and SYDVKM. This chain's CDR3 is CASSLTSGFTSSTDTQYF. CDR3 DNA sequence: TGTGCCAGCAGTTTAACTAGCGGGTTTACGTCTAGCACAGATACGCAGTATTTT. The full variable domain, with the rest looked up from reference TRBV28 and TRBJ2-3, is DVKVTQSSRYLVKRTGEKVFLECVQDMDHENMFWYRQDPGLGLRLIYFSYDVKMKEKGDIPEGYSVSREKKERFSLILESASTNQTSMYLCASSLTSGFTSSTDTQYFGPGTRLTVL.

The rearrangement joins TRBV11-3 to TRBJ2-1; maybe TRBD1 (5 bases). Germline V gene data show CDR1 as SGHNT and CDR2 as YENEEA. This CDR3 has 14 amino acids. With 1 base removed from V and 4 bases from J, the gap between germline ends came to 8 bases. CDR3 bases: TGTGCCAGCAGCTTAGGGCGACAGTACAATGAGCAGTTCTTC. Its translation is CASSLGRQYNEQFF.